This T cell receptor beta chain was obtained from a study of beta chain features in type 1 diabetes (dated by TCRdb to 2016 to 2019). Background for the entire study: Mean age, gender distribution, total cell number and subset yield did not differ between patients and healthy donors. Across all samples, 107,917,701 sorted cells were examined, and cell number per subset correlated strongly with RNA yield. In the study, TCRB repertoires of sorted circulating CD4+ T cell subsets from recently diagnosed type 1 diabetes patients were compared with those of matched healthy donors. Regulatory and stem cell-like memory subsets were isolated from only 8 patients and about eight healthy donors, whereas naive and central memory subsets came from all 28 donors.

Overall study outcomes, separate from this receptor: A moderate but significant shortening of TCRB CDR3 length was observed in type 1 diabetes patients in all four CD4+ subsets. Because the HLA sub-analyses included only small numbers of individuals, any influence of HLA type on TCRB rearrangement was left unresolved. Because cDNA rather than genomic DNA was sequenced, highly expressing activated cells could have been over-represented, although no difference in activation and CD3 levels was found between groups. Shorter templates might have been favored by PCR, but patient and control samples were amplified and corrected together, so both groups would have been affected equally by any skew. At VDJ recombination sites, type 1 diabetes patients had fewer insertions and more deleted nucleotides, which implies abnormalities in thymic rearrangement. Naive, central memory and regulatory TCRB repertoires appeared to be more alike among patients than among healthy donors.

The table lists this clone with a few counts. Its antigen is not yet known. The input lacks base qualities; no much larger clone sits a single base away. The CDR3 runs 14 amino acids, cysteine and phenylalanine included. The DNA shown is the 42-base CDR3, in frame from base 1. Cut back by 0 bases and 3 bases, the V and J ends lie 12 bases apart. Looking up the germline V gene (reference sequence) yields CDR1 GTSNPN and CDR2 SVGIG. Each donor gave one peripheral blood draw, averaging roughly 120 mL, which was collected into heparinised tubes. Using a panel that included CD45RO, CCR7, CD25, CD127, CD95 and CD27, naive, central memory, regulatory and stem cell-like memory CD4+ T cells were sorted on a BD FACSAria II. All sorted populations exceeded 95% purity. PBMCs were isolated right away by Lymphoprep density gradient centrifugation and were stained directly, without culture. Samples were stained and sorted in pairs, with one healthy donor and one patient per experiment, so that batch effects were minimized.

The High Capacity cDNA Reverse Transcription Kit was used to reverse transcribe all of the isolated RNA, meaning that expressed TCRB transcripts were what got sequenced. Deep immunoSEQ sequencing was applied to naive, central memory and regulatory T cell samples, giving an average of about 3.57 million total reads per sample. Sorted cells were lysed in RLT buffer, and RNA was extracted using DNase-treated RNeasy Micro or Mini kits according to cell number. Each cell subset was processed separately to prevent cross-contamination, with patient and healthy donor samples processed together. The immunoSEQ multiplex PCR was used to amplify TCRB sequences from cDNA, yielding 87-bp fragments that span the CDR3 region. Amplicons were sequenced on the Illumina HiSeq platform. Processing in the source paper ran as follows. PCR bias was corrected computationally using synthetic template baselines, and reads within Hamming distance 2 were collapsed, with unmergeable singletons discarded. Reads were aligned to IMGT to assign V, D and J genes, CDR3 length, and insertions or deletions at six rearrangement sites. Clonotype counts were normalized to sorted cell number within each subset before computing true diversity and Gini coefficients with the tcR R package. The overlap coefficient, calculated on TCRB nucleotide sequences, was used to quantify repertoire sharing. TCRdb took this table from immuneACCESS and kept in-frame rearrangements with V and J called. Such tables lack part of the clones; where checked against another copy, unresolved V genes explain under half of the gap, and the rest is unexplained. Clonal size and the V and J genes are those of that table, whereas D and trimming came from the DNA. The sample includes about 150,000 clones, with about a tenth observed a single time. The ten largest clones capture 0.6% to 0.85% of the sample.

Rearrangement joined TRBV30 to TRBJ2-7; there is no confident call for the D gene. This TCR was recovered from a man younger than 30 in good health. Material for sequencing was central memory CD4+ T cells from blood. The CDR3 protein sequence reads: CAWSVSYPGYEQYF. At the DNA level, the sequence is TGTGCCTGGAGTGTGTCCTACCCCGGCTACGAGCAGTACTTC.